The present entry profiles one TCR beta chain with its context. Its antigen is not identified. A universal primer site was added by template switching, and unique molecular identifiers were carried by the cDNA. TCRdb passed the 5' RACE reads through MiXCR, listing each CDR3 protein once. The data contain about 530,000 distinct CDR3 sequences, roughly 15% of them singletons. This record comes from a study of identical twins. CDR3 size: 16 residues. V dropped 7 bases and J dropped 7 bases, with 23 bases sitting between them. In germline, CDR1 is SNHLY, CDR2 FYNNEI. Healthy Caucasians alone served as donors. Study observations and caveats: The study found weaker excess twin sharing in beta out-of-frame sequences. Twin pairs' shared out-of-frame alpha sequences were enriched in low generation probability.

This same sample was also part of a study on yellow fever vaccine responses in identical twins.

This sequence joins TRBV2 and TRBJ2-1, with D possibly matching TRBD2 (5 bases). Source material: CD4+ T cells sorted from blood. The TCR comes from a woman aged 18-30 years in good health. In DNA form, the CDR3 reads TGTGCCAGCATCAAGCAGGACTTTTCGACCCGAAATGAGCAGTTCTTC. Translated: CASIKQDFSTRNEQFF.